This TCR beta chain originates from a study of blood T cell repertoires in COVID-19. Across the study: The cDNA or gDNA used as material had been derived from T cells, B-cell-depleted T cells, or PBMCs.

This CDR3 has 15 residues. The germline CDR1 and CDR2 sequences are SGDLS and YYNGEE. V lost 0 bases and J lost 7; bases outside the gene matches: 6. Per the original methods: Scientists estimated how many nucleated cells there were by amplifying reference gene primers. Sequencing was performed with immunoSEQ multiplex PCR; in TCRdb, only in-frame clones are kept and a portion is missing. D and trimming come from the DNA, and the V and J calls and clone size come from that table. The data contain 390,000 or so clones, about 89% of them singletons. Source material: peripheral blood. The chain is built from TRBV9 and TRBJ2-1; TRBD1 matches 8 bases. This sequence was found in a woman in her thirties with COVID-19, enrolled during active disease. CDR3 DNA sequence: TGTGCCAGCAGCGTAGTGCCAGGGGGCAGGAATGAGCAGTTCTTC. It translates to CASSVVPGGRNEQFF.